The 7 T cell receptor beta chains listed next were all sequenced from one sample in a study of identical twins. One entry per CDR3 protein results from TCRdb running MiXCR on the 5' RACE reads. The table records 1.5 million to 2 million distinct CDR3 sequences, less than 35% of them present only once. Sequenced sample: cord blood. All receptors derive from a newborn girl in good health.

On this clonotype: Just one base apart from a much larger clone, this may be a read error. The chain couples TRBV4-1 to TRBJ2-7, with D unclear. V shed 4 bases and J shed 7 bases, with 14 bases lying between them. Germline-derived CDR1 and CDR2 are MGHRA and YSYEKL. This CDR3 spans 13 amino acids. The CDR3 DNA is TGCGCCAGCAGCCGAAGTGACCACAATGAGCAGTACTTC. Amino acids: CASSRSDHNEQYF.

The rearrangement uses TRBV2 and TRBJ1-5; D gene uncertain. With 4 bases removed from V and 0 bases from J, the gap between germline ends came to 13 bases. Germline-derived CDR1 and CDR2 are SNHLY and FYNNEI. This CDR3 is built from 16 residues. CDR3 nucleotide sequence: TGTGCCAGCAGTGTAAGAGGGCTGTATAGCAATCAGCCCCAGCATTTT. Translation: CASSVRGLYSNQPQHF.

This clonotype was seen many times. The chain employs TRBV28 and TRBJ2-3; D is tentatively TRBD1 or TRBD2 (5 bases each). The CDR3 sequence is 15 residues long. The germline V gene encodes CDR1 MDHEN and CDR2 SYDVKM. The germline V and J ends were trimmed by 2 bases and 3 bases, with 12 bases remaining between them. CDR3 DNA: TGTGCCAGCAGTTTAAGGGGAGCGCCAACAGATACGCAGTATTTT. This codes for CASSLRGAPTDTQYF.

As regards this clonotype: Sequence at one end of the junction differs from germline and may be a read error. CDR3 nucleotides: TGTGCTAGCAGCTTCCTAGCGGGAGTAAAAGAGACCCAGTACTTC. This translates into CASSFLAGVKETQYF. The rearrangement joins TRBV7-7 to TRBJ2-4; TRBD2 matches at 10 bases. The J call could be wrong; TRBJ2-5 is a better fit for the DNA end. Germline V gives CDR1 SSHAT, CDR2 FNYEAQ (reference sequence). This CDR3 comprises 15 residues.

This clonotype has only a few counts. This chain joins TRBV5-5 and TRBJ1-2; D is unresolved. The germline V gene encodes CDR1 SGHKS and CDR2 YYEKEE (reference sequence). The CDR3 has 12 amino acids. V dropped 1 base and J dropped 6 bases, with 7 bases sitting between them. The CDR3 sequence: CASSLSIDGYTF. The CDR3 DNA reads TGTGCCAGCAGCTTGTCTATAGATGGCTACACCTTC.

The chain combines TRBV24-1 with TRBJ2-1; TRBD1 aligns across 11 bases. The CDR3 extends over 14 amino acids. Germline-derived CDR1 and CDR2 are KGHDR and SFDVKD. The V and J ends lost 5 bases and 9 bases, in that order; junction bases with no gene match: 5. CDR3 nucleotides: TGTGCCACCAGTGTTCCGGGACAGGGGGGTGAGCAGTTCTTC. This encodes CATSVPGQGGEQFF.

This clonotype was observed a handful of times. The CDR3 is CSVHRIQGQETQYF. The CDR3, as DNA: TGCAGCGTCCACAGAATCCAGGGTCAAGAGACCCAGTACTTC. The rearrangement links TRBV29-1 to TRBJ2-5, with D possibly matching TRBD1 (5 bases). CDR3 length: 14 residues. Trimming stripped 6 bases from V and 2 bases from J, with 16 bases between. Germline V gives CDR1 SQVTM, CDR2 ANQGSEA.